What follows are 30 T cell receptor beta chains derived from one specimen sequenced in a study of CD8 T cells in ankylosing spondylitis. TCRdb recomputed calls from the 5' RACE reads with MiXCR, one row per CDR3 protein. The sample has under 850,000 distinct CDR3 sequences; under 20% are singletons. No antigens are known for them. Study-wide findings and caveats: Seven to nine highly homologous variants formed a TCR beta motif that appeared characteristic of ankylosing spondylitis blood.

The material sequenced was blood, either unsorted or a sorted T cell fraction (not recorded which). These receptors were collected from a male donor with ankylosing spondylitis.

V and J are TRBV4-3 and TRBJ2-3; the D gene is possibly TRBD1 (6 bases). The V end lost 2 bases, the J end lost 1 base, and 10 bases lay between the germline ends. CDR3 length: 15 amino acids. Per germline, CDR1 LGHNA and CDR2 YSLEER. The CDR3 DNA is TGCGCCAGCAGCCAAATGGACAGAGGCACAGATACGCAGTATTTT. Translated, it gives CASSQMDRGTDTQYF.

This clonotype appeared a few times. The chain joins TRBV2 to TRBJ2-1, with D possibly TRBD1 on 6 matching bases. CDR3 size: 13 residues. Germline CDR1 and CDR2: SNHLY and FYNNEI. Between the trimmed V and J ends, which lost 10 bases and 8 bases, there was a span of 18 bases. The CDR3 DNA is TGTGCCACCGCCGGGACACACACCCATGAGCAGTTCTTC. It specifies CATAGTHTHEQFF.

This clonotype was observed a few times. This chain joins TRBV6-1 and TRBJ1-3; tentatively, D is TRBD1 (6 bases). The CDR3 runs to 15 residues. CDR1 is MNHNS and CDR2 is SASEGT in the germline V gene. Trimming left V 8 bases short and J 0 bases short, with 14 bases between. CDR3 sequence reads: CASGVDRNSGNTIYF. Written as DNA, the CDR3 is TGTGCCAGCGGGGTCGACAGGAACTCTGGAAACACCATATATTTT.

The chain employs TRBV6-5 and TRBJ2-2; D not certain. Germline CDR1 is MNHEY and CDR2 is SVGAGI. Trimming took off 0 bases at V and 4 bases at J, with 15 bases between the two ends. The CDR3 is made up of 17 amino acids. The CDR3 spells CASSYSMGTVSTGELFF. Written as DNA, the CDR3 is TGTGCCAGCAGTTACTCGATGGGTACAGTTTCCACCGGGGAGCTGTTTTTT.

The V gene is TRBV30, the J gene TRBJ1-5, with D possibly matching TRBD1 (6 bases). Per germline, CDR1 GTSNPN and CDR2 SVGIG (reference sequence). Between the trimmed V and J ends, which lost 1 base and 3 bases, there was a span of 13 bases. This CDR3 has 15 residues. The CDR3 DNA sequence: TGTGCCTGGAGTGGATTAGGGGACACCAATCAGCCCCAGCATTTT. It translates to CAWSGLGDTNQPQHF.

The rearrangement uses TRBV3-1 and TRBJ1-1, with a possible D match to TRBD1 (5 bases). From germline, CDR1 is LGHDT and CDR2 YNNKEL (reference sequence). CDR3 length: 14 amino acids. The V end lost 4 bases, the J end lost 0 bases, and 9 bases lay between the germline ends. CDR3 DNA: TGTGCCAGCAGCCGGGGGATTATGAACACTGAAGCTTTCTTT. Protein: CASSRGIMNTEAFF.

This chain joins TRBV20-1 and TRBJ2-1, with a tentative D call TRBD2 (6 bases). From germline, CDR1 is DFQATT and CDR2 SNEGSKA (reference sequence). V gave up 6 bases and J gave up 4 bases, with 22 bases separating them. This CDR3 spans 16 amino acids. The CDR3 region has the DNA TGCAGTGCCCCCCTCCCAGGGCGGCGGGGATACAATGAGCAGTTCTTC. Protein sequence: CSAPLPGRRGYNEQFF.

In its sample, this clonotype was seen a few times. The genes are TRBV5-1 and TRBJ2-3; 9 nucleotides match TRBD2. CDR3 length equals 17 residues. After removal of 4 bases from V and 2 bases from J, the junction contained 11 bases not matched to a gene. CDR1 is SGHRS, CDR2 YFSETQ, per germline. The CDR3: CASSPSTSGLSTDTQYF. In DNA, the CDR3 is TGCGCCAGCAGCCCCTCGACTAGCGGATTGTCCACAGATACGCAGTATTTT.

The chain couples TRBV20-1 to TRBJ2-4, with TRBD1 matching over 7 bases. Germline trimming cut 0 bases from V and 2 bases from J; bases unmatched to any gene: 4. The germline V gene encodes CDR1 DFQATT and CDR2 SNEGSKA (reference sequence). The CDR3 has 15 amino acids. This chain's CDR3 is CSARETTGPKNIQYF. CDR3 sequence (DNA): TGCAGTGCTAGAGAGACGACAGGGCCCAAAAACATTCAGTACTTC.

The CDR3 bases are TGTGCCACCAGTGGGGGTAGTTCAACTACAATATATGAGCAGTTCTTC. Its translation: CATSGGSSTTIYEQFF. This rearrangement joins TRBV24-1 to TRBJ2-1; D remains ambiguous. Germline loops: CDR1 KGHDR, CDR2 SFDVKD. The CDR3 extends over 16 amino acids. The V end lost 5 bases, the J end lost 8 bases, and 21 bases lay between the germline ends.

This clonotype was found a few times. The chain employs TRBV28 and TRBJ1-5; weak D call: TRBD1 (5 bases). V lost 8 bases and J 0 bases, leaving 11 bases between the germline ends. The germline CDR1 and CDR2 sequences are MDHEN and SYDVKM. This CDR3 has 14 amino acids. The CDR3 region has the DNA TGTGCCAGCGTGGGGGAATATAGCAATCAGCCCCAGCATTTT. Translated, it gives CASVGEYSNQPQHF.

This clonotype has only a few counts. The rearrangement links TRBV6-5 to TRBJ2-3; 7 positions match TRBD2. Germline V gene lookup returns CDR1 MNHEY and CDR2 SVGAGI. V trimming: 0 bases; J trimming: 0 bases; junction bases outside the gene matches: 6. This CDR3 is built from 17 residues. CDR3 DNA sequence: TGTGCCAGCAGTTACTCGAAGGGGCGGGAGAGCACAGATACGCAGTATTTT. Protein sequence: CASSYSKGRESTDTQYF.

Here the CDR3 DNA reads TGTGCCAGCAGCCTTAAGACGGGGATACAAGAGACCCAGTACTTC. It codes for CASSLKTGIQETQYF. This chain links TRBV7-9 with TRBJ2-5; tentatively, D is TRBD2 (5 bases). V gave up 5 bases and J gave up 2 bases, with 15 bases separating them. In germline, CDR1 is SEHNR, CDR2 FQNEAQ (reference sequence). The CDR3 spans 15 residues.

This chain uses TRBV5-6 with TRBJ2-7; 11 bases align to TRBD2. CDR1 and CDR2 from the germline V gene are SGHDT and YYEEEE. The CDR3 runs 16 residues. The V and J ends lost 4 bases and 7 bases, in that order; junction bases with no gene match: 13. The CDR3 is CASSPGLAGYSEEQYF. CDR3 coding DNA: TGTGCCAGCAGCCCTGGACTAGCGGGCTATTCGGAGGAGCAGTACTTC.

This clonotype showed up just a few times. The rearrangement uses TRBV6-2 or TRBV6-3 and TRBJ2-4; unclear D gene. Trimming took off 2 bases at V and 7 bases at J, with 9 bases between the two ends. Germline CDR1 reads MNHEY; CDR2 reads SVGEGT. The CDR3 totals 13 residues. This CDR3 reads CASSYGHLNIQYF. Written as DNA, the CDR3 is TGTGCCAGCAGTTACGGCCATCTCAACATTCAGTACTTC.

The V gene is TRBV7-9, the J gene TRBJ2-7; 11 nucleotides align to TRBD2. The V gene's germline CDR1 is SEHNR and CDR2 FQNEAQ (reference sequence). The CDR3 consists of 14 residues. Unmatched junction bases numbered 9, after V lost 8 bases and J lost 6 bases. CDR3 sequence: CASGQLAGVSEQYF. The CDR3 DNA reads as TGTGCCAGCGGACAACTAGCGGGAGTAAGCGAGCAGTACTTC.

This clonotype was detected a few times. The V gene is TRBV9, the J gene TRBJ2-2, with D perhaps TRBD1 or TRBD2 (7 bases each). Trimming shortened V by 4 bases and J by 6 bases, and 16 bases separated the two germline ends. Germline lookup yields CDR1 SGDLS and CDR2 YYNGEE. The CDR3 consists of 15 residues. CDR3 DNA: TGTGCCAGCAGCCCAGGGGGGGGCAACGCCGGGGAGCTGTTTTTT. It is translated as CASSPGGGNAGELFF.

This clonotype was detected a few times. The chain has TRBV11-1 and TRBJ2-5, with D possibly TRBD1 on 5 matching bases. In germline, CDR1 is SGHAT, CDR2 FQDESV (reference sequence). V dropped 5 bases and J dropped 0 bases, with 10 bases sitting between them. The CDR3 is 14 amino acids. CDR3: CASSIARDQETQYF. The CDR3 DNA reads as TGTGCCAGCAGCATCGCCAGGGACCAAGAGACCCAGTACTTC. Full variable domain (missing parts from reference TRBV11-1 and TRBJ2-5): EAEVAQSPRYKITEKSQAVAFWCDPISGHATLYWYRQILGQGPELLVQFQDESVVDDSQLPKDRFSAERLKGVDSTLKIQPAELGDSAMYLCASSIARDQETQYFGPGTRLLVL.

This chain joins TRBV4-1 and TRBJ2-5; no definite D call. The CDR3 runs to 18 residues. Trimming cost V 0 bases and J 4 bases, with 21 bases left between them. CDR1 MGHRA and CDR2 YSYEKL come from the germline V gene. For the CDR3, the DNA is TGCGCCAGCAGCCAAGAGTGGGCGACAATCGGTGACCTAGAGACCCAGTACTTC. Protein: CASSQEWATIGDLETQYF.

This clonotype has more than one count but fewer than ten. The V call is TRBV6-1, the J call TRBJ2-3; 13 bases match TRBD2. There are 16 residues in the CDR3. The germline V gene has CDR1 MNHNS and CDR2 SASEGT. J lost 6 bases, V lost 5 bases, and 8 bases had no gene match. For the CDR3, the DNA is TGTGCCAGCAGTCGGACTAGCGGGGGCCCGGGGGATACGCAGTATTTT. This encodes CASSRTSGGPGDTQYF.

This clonotype was recorded at least ten times. This sequence joins TRBV29-1 and TRBJ2-2; 10 nucleotides agree with TRBD2. The germline CDR1 and CDR2 sequences are SQVTM and ANQGSEA. V was pared by 4 bases and J by 6 bases, with 2 bases of the junction left unmatched. The CDR3 has 13 amino acids. CDR3 sequence: CSVVLAGAGELFF. The DNA for the CDR3 is TGCAGCGTTGTGCTAGCGGGAGCCGGGGAGCTGTTTTTT.

V is TRBV5-4 and J is TRBJ1-1; TRBD1 might be the D (5 bases). With 1 base removed from V and 5 bases from J, the gap between germline ends came to 12 bases. Germline values: CDR1 SGHNT, CDR2 YYREEE (reference sequence). The CDR3 totals 14 residues. This chain's CDR3 is CASSLWGGVTEAFF. The CDR3 coding sequence is TGTGCCAGCAGCTTGTGGGGCGGGGTTACTGAAGCTTTCTTT. The whole variable domain, remainder taken from reference TRBV5-4 and TRBJ1-1, is ETGVTQSPTHLIKTRGQQVTLRCSSQSGHNTVSWYQQALGQGPQFIFQYYREEENGRGNFPPRFSGLQFPNYSSELNVNALELDDSALYLCASSLWGGVTEAFFGQGTRLTVV.

J is TRBJ2-5 and V is TRBV29-1; D not resolved. The CDR3 is 12 residues long. CDR1 SQVTM and CDR2 ANQGSEA come from the germline V gene. Trimming cost V 4 bases and J 3 bases, with 9 bases left between them. CDR3: CSVGSGEETQYF. The CDR3 bases are TGCAGCGTTGGGTCTGGGGAAGAGACCCAGTACTTC.

CDR3 residues: CASLRVSGANVLTF. The CDR3 DNA follows: TGTGCCAGCCTCAGGGTGTCTGGGGCCAACGTCCTGACTTTC. V is TRBV28 and J is TRBJ2-6, with TRBD1 as a possible D gene (5 bases). Germline lookup yields CDR1 MDHEN and CDR2 SYDVKM. This CDR3 is 14 amino acids long. V gave up 8 bases and J gave up 1 base, with 9 bases separating them.

This clonotype was counted between two and nine times. The chain is built from TRBV7-8 and TRBJ2-5, with 13 positions matching TRBD2. V lost 3 bases to trimming and J lost 2 bases; unmatched junction nucleotides: 6. CDR1 and CDR2 from the germline V gene are SGHVS and FQNEAQ. The CDR3 has 17 residues. CDR3: CASSFDGLAGVQETQYF. In DNA form, the CDR3 reads TGTGCCAGCAGCTTCGACGGACTAGCGGGGGTTCAAGAGACCCAGTACTTC.

This chain joins TRBV24-1 and TRBJ2-1; 8 bases map to TRBD1. CDR3 size: 17 residues. The V segment lost 6 bases and the J segment 0 bases; nucleotides outside the gene matches: 9. Germline CDR1 reads KGHDR; CDR2 reads SFDVKD. The CDR3 protein is CATSSGRGRFSYNEQFF. The CDR3 coding sequence is TGTGCCACCAGTTCGGGCAGGGGGCGATTCTCCTACAATGAGCAGTTCTTC.

This clonotype was counted at least ten times. The chain has TRBV7-9 and TRBJ2-2, with D possibly being TRBD1 (6 bases). CDR1 SEHNR and CDR2 FQNEAQ come from the germline V gene (reference sequence). Trimming pared 0 bases from V and 2 bases from J, leaving 10 bases between. The CDR3 sequence is 16 residues long. DNA for the CDR3: TGTGCCAGCAGCTTAGCGGGGGCAATAAACACCGGGGAGCTGTTTTTT. This codes for CASSLAGAINTGELFF.

V gene TRBV28 combines with J gene TRBJ2-5, with 8 bases matching TRBD1. CDR1 MDHEN and CDR2 SYDVKM come from the germline V gene. The CDR3 contains 12 residues. Germline trimming cut 6 bases from V and 6 bases from J; bases unmatched to any gene: 3. DNA of the CDR3: TGTGCCAGCAGACAGGGGGGACAGACCCAGTACTTC. This sequence encodes CASRQGGQTQYF.

There are a few counts of this clonotype. V usage is TRBV27 and J usage is TRBJ2-1; the match to TRBD2 covers 13 bases. The junction had 6 bases not matched to a gene; V was cut back by 6 bases and J by 4 bases. CDR3 size: 16 residues. The germline V gene encodes CDR1 MNHEY and CDR2 SMNVEV (reference sequence). The CDR3 bases are TGTGCCAGCAGGGCGACTAGCGGGGGGTTATACAATGAGCAGTTCTTC. It encodes CASRATSGGLYNEQFF.

Comments on this clonotype: The junction departs from the called germline gene at one end, perhaps through a read error. The chain is built from TRBV2 and TRBJ2-3; TRBD2 matches at 7 bases. CDR3 length: 13 residues. Germline lookup yields CDR1 SNHLY and CDR2 FYNNEI. The CDR3 region is CASMRESIDTQYF. The CDR3 DNA sequence: TGTGCCAGCATGCGGGAGAGCATAGATACGCAGTATTTT. The variable domain in full, with the rest retrieved from reference TRBV2 and TRBJ2-3, is EPEVTQTPSHQVTQMGQEVILRCVPISNHLYFYWYRQILGQKVEFLVSFYNNEISEKSEIFDDQFSVERPDGSNFTLKIRSTKLEDSAMYFCASMRESIDTQYFGPGTRLTVL.